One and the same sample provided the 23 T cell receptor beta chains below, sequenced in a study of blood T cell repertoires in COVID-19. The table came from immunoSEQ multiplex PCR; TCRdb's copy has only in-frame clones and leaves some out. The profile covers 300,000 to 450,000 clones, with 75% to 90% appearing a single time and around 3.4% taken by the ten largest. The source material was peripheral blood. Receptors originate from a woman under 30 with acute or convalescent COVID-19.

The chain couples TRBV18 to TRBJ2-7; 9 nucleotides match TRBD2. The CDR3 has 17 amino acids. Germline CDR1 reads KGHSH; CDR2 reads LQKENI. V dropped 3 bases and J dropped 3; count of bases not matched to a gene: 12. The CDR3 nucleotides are TGTGCCAGCTCACCCTACTTACAGCGGGGGGCCATCTACGAGCAGTACTTC. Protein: CASSPYLQRGAIYEQYF.

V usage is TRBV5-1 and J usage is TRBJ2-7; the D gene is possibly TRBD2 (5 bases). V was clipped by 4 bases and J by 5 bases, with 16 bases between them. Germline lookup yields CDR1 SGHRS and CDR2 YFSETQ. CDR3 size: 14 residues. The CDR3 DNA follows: TGCGCCAGCAGCCCGGGATCAGGCGACCACGAGCAGTACTTC. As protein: CASSPGSGDHEQYF.

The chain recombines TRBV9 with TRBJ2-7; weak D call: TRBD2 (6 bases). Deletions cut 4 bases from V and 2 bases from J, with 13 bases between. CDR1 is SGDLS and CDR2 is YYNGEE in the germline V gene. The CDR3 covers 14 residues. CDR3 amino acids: CASSLRDFAYEQYF. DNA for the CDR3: TGTGCCAGCAGCCTTCGGGACTTCGCCTACGAGCAGTACTTC.

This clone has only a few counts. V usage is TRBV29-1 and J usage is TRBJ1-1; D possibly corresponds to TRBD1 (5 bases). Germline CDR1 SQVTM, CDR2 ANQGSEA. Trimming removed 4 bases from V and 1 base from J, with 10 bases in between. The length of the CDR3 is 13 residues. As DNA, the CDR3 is TGCAGCGTTGCGGCGGGGACGAACACTGAAGCTTTCTTT. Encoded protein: CSVAAGTNTEAFF.

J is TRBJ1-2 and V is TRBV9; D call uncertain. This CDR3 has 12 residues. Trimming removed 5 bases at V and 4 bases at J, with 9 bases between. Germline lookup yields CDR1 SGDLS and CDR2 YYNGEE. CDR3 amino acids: CASSDNFYGYTF. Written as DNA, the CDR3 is TGTGCCAGCAGTGACAACTTCTATGGCTACACCTTC.

The CDR3 region has the DNA TGTGCCAGCTCACCACCACTCGGCACTGAAGCTTTCTTT. It specifies CASSPPLGTEAFF. V gene TRBV18 combines with J gene TRBJ1-1; D not certain. With 0 bases removed from V and 4 bases from J, the gap between germline ends came to 6 bases. Per the germline V gene, CDR1 is KGHSH and CDR2 is LQKENI. The length of the CDR3 is 13 residues.

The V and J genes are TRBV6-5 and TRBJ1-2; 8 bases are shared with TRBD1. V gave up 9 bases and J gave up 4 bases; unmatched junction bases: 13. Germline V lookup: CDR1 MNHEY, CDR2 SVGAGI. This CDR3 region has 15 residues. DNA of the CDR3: TGTGCCAGTCGTCAGACAGGGGATGTCGGCTATGGCTACACCTTC. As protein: CASRQTGDVGYGYTF.

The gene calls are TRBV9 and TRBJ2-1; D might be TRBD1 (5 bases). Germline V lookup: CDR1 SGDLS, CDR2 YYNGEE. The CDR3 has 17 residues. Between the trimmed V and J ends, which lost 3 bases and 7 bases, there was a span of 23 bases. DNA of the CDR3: TGTGCCAGCAGCGCTCGTACAGGCCTTCTTCTAGAGAATGAGCAGTTCTTC. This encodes CASSARTGLLLENEQFF.

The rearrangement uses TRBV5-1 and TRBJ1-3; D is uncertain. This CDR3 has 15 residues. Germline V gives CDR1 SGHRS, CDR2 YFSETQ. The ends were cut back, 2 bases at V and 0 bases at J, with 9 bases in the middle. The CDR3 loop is CASSLSGISGNTIYF. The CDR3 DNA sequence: TGCGCCAGCAGCTTATCCGGGATCTCTGGAAACACCATATATTTT.

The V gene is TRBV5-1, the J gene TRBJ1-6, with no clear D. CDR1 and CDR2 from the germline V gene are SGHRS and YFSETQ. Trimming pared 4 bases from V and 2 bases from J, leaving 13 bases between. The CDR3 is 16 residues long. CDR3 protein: CASSPTVEAYNSPLHF. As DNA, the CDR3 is TGCGCCAGCAGCCCGACCGTGGAGGCCTATAATTCACCCCTCCACTTT.

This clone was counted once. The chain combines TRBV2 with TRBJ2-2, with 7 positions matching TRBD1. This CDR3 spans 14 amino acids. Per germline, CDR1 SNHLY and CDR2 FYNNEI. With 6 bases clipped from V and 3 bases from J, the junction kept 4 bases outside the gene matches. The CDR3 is CASRLTGDTGELFF. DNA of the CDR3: TGTGCCAGCAGGTTAACAGGGGACACCGGGGAGCTGTTTTTT. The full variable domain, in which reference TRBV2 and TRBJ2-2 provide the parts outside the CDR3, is EPEVTQTPSHQVTQMGQEVILRCVPISNHLYFYWYRQILGQKVEFLVSFYNNEISEKSEIFDDQFSVERPDGSNFTLKIRSTKLEDSAMYFCASRLTGDTGELFFGEGSRLTVL.

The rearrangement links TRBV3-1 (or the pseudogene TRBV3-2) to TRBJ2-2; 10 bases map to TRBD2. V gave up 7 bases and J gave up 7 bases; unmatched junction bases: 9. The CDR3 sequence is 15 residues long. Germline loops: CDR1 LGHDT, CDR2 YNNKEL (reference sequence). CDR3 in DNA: TGTGCCAGCACCCTTAGCGGGGGGCTCGGCGGGGAGCTGTTTTTT. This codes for CASTLSGGLGGELFF.

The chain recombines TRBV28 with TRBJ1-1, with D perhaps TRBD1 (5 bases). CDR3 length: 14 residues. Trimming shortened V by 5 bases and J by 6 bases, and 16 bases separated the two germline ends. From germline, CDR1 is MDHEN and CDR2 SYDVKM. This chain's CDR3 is CASSTLGVGPEAFF. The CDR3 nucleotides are TGTGCCAGCAGTACCCTAGGGGTTGGGCCTGAAGCTTTCTTT.

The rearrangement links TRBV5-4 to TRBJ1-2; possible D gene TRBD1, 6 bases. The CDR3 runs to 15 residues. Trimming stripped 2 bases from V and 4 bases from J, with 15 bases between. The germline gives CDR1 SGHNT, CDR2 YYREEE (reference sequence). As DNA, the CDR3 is TGTGCCAGCAGCTTTGTAAGGGGGTCGGCCTATGGCTACACCTTC. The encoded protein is CASSFVRGSAYGYTF.

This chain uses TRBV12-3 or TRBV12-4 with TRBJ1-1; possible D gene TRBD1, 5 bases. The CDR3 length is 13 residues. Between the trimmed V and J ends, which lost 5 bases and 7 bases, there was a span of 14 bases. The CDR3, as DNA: TGTGCCAGCAGTACTCCGGGACTCATTGAAGCTTTCTTT. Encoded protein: CASSTPGLIEAFF.

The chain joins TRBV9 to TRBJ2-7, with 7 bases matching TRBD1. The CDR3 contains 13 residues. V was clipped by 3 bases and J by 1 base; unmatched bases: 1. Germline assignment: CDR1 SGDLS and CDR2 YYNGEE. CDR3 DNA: TGTGCCAGCAGCGAACAGGGGTCCTACGAGCAGTACTTC. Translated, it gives CASSEQGSYEQYF. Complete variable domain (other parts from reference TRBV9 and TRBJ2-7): DSGVTQTPKHLITATGQRVTLRCSPRSGDLSVYWYQQSLDQGLQFLIQYYNGEERAKGNILERFSAQQFPDLHSELNLSSLELGDSALYFCASSEQGSYEQYFGPGTRLTVT.

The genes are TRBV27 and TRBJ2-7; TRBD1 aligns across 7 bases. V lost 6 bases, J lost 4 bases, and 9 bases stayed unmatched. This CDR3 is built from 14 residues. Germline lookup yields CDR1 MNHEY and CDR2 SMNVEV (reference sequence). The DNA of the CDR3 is TGTGCCAGCAGGATAAGACAGGGAATGTACGAGCAGTACTTC. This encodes CASRIRQGMYEQYF.

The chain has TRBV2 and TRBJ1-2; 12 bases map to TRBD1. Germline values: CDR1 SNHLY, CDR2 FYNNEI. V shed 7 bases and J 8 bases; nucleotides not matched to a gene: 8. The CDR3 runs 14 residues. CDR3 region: CASTRDRGLLGYTF. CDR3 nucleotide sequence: TGTGCCAGCACCCGGGACAGGGGGCTTTTGGGCTACACCTTC.

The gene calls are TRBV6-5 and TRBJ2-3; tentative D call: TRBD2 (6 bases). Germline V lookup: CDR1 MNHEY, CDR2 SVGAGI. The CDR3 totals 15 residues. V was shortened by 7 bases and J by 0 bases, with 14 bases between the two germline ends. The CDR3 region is CASTLSGLSTDTQYF. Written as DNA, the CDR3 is TGTGCCAGCACCCTAAGCGGGTTAAGCACAGATACGCAGTATTTT.

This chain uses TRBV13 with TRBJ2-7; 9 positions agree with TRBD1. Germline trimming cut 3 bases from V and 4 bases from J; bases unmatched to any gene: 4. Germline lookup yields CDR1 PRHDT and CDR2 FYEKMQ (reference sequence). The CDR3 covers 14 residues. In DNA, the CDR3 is TGTGCCAGCAGCTTTGCGGGACAGGGATACGAGCAGTACTTC. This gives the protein CASSFAGQGYEQYF.

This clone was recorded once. CDR3 loop: CASSGTHGNYWDEKLFF. The DNA for the CDR3 is TGTGCCAGCTCCGGGACACATGGTAATTATTGGGATGAAAAACTGTTTTTT. This rearrangement joins TRBV6-4 to TRBJ1-4, with a tentative D call TRBD1 (6 bases). The CDR3 has 17 amino acids. Per germline, CDR1 MRHNA and CDR2 SNTAGT. V was pared by 8 bases and J by 6 bases, with 25 bases between.

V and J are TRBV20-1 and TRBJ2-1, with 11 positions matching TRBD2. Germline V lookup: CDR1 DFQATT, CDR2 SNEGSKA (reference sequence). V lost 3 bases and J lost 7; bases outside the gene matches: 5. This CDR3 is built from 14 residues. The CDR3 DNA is TGCAGTGCTAGTGTGGGACTAGCGGATAATGAGCAGTTCTTC. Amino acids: CSASVGLADNEQFF.

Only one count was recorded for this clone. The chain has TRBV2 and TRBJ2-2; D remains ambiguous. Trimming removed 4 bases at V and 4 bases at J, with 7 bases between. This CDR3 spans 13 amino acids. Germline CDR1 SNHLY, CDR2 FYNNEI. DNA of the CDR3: TGTGCCAGCAGTGTCATAGCCACCGGGGAGCTGTTTTTT. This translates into CASSVIATGELFF. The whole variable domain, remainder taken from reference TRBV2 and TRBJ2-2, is EPEVTQTPSHQVTQMGQEVILRCVPISNHLYFYWYRQILGQKVEFLVSFYNNEISEKSEIFDDQFSVERPDGSNFTLKIRSTKLEDSAMYFCASSVIATGELFFGEGSRLTVL.